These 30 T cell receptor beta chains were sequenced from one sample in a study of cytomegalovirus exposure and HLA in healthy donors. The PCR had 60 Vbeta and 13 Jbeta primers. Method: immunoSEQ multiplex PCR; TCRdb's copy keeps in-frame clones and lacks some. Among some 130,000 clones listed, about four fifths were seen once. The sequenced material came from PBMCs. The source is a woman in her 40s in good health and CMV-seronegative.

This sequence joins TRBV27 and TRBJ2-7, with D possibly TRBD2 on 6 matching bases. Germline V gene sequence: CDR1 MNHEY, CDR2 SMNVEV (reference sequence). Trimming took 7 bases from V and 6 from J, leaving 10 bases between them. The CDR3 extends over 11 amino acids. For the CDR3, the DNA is TGTGCCAGCACCTACGGGGGCGAGCAGTACTTC. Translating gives CASTYGGEQYF.

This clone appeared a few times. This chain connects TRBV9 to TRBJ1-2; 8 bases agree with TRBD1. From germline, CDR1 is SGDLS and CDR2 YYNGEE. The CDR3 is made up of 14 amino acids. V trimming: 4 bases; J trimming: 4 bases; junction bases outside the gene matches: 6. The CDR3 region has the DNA TGTGCCAGCAGCTTACAGGGGGGGCCCTATGGCTACACCTTC. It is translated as CASSLQGGPYGYTF.

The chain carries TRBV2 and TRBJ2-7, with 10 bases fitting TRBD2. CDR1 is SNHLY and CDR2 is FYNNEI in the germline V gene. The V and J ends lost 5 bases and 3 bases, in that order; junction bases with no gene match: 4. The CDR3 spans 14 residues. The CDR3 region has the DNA TGTGCCAGCAGTCCGTTAGCGGGAGGCTACGAGCAGTACTTC. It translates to CASSPLAGGYEQYF.

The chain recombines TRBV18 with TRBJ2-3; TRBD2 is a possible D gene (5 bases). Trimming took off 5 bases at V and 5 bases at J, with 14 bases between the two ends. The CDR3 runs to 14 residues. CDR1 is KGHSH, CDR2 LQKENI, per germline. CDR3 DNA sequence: TGTGCCAGCTCAACCCTCGGCCGGGGAGATACGCAGTATTTT. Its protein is CASSTLGRGDTQYF.

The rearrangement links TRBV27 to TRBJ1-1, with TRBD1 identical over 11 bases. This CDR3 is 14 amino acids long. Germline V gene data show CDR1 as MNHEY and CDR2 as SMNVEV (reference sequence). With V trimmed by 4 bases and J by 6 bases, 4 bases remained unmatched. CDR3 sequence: CASSYGQGAAEAFF. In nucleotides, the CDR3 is TGTGCCAGCAGTTACGGACAGGGGGCCGCTGAAGCTTTCTTT.

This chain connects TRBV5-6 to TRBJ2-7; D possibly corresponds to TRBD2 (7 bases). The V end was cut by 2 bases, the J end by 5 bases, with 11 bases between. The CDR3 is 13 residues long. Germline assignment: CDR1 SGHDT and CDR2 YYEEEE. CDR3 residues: CASSFRGANEQYF. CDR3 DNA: TGTGCCAGCAGCTTTCGGGGGGCTAACGAGCAGTACTTC.

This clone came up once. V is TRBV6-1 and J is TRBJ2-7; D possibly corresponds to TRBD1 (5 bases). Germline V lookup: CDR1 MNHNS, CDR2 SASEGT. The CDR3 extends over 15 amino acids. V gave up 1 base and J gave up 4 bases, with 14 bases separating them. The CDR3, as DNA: TGTGCCAGCAGTGAAGGGACATCCTCTGGGTACGAGCAGTACTTC. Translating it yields CASSEGTSSGYEQYF.

DNA of the CDR3: TGTGCCAGCATCCAGGTCATCAGGAATGGCTACACCTTC. Protein: CASIQVIRNGYTF. This chain links TRBV6-6 with TRBJ1-2; D is unresolved. V shed 7 bases and J shed 6 bases, with 15 bases lying between them. There are 13 residues in the CDR3. CDR1 and CDR2 (germline): MNHNY, SVGAGI (reference sequence).

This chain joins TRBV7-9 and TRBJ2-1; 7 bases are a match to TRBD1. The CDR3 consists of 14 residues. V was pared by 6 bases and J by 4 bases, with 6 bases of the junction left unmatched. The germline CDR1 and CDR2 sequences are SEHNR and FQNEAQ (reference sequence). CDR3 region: CASRNRDSYNEQFF. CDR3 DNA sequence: TGTGCCAGCAGAAATCGGGACAGTTACAATGAGCAGTTCTTC.

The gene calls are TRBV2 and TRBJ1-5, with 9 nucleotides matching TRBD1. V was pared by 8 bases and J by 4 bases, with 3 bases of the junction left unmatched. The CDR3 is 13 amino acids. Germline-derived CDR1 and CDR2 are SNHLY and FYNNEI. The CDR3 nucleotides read TGTGCCAGCGGGGGGACAGGGAATCAGCCCCAGCATTTT. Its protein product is CASGGTGNQPQHF.

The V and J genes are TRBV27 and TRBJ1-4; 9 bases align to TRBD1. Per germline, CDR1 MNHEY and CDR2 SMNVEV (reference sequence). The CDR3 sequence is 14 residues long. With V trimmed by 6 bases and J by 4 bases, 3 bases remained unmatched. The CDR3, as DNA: TGTGCCAGCAGGAGACAGGGGGTTAATGAAAAACTGTTTTTT. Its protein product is CASRRQGVNEKLFF. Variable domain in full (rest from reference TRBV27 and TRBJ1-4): EAQVTQNPRYLITVTGKKLTVTCSQNMNHEYMSWYRQDPGLGLRQIYYSMNVEVTDKGDVPEGYKVSRKEKRNFPLILESPSPNQTSLYFCASRRQGVNEKLFFGSGTQLSVL.

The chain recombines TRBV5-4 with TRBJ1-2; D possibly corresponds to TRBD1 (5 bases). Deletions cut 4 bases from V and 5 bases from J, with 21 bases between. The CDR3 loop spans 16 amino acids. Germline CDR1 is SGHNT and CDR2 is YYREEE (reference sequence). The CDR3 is CASSPGAQGSSYGYTF. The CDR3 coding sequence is TGTGCCAGCAGCCCGGGAGCGCAGGGAAGCTCTTATGGCTACACCTTC. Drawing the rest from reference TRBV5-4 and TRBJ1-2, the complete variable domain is ETGVTQSPTHLIKTRGQQVTLRCSSQSGHNTVSWYQQALGQGPQFIFQYYREEENGRGNFPPRFSGLQFPNYSSELNVNALELDDSALYLCASSPGAQGSSYGYTFGSGTRLTVV.

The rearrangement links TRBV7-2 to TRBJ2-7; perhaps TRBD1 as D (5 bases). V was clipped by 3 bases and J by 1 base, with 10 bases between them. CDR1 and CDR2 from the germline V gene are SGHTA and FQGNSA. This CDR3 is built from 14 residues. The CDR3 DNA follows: TGTGCCAGCAGCTTGGTCGACAGTTCCTACGAGCAGTACTTC. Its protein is CASSLVDSSYEQYF.

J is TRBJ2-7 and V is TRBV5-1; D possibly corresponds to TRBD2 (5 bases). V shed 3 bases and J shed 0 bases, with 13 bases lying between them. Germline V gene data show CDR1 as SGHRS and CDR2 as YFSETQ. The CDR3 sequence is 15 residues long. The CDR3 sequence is CASSYRESSSYEQYF. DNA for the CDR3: TGCGCCAGCAGCTACCGGGAATCGAGCTCCTACGAGCAGTACTTC.

In DNA form, the CDR3 reads TGTGCCAGCAGTTACAGCGGGGGAGGGTACACTGAAGCTTTCTTT. Translation: CASSYSGGGYTEAFF. The V and J genes are TRBV6-5 and TRBJ1-1, with D maybe TRBD1 (5 bases). From germline, CDR1 is MNHEY and CDR2 SVGAGI. V was shortened by 2 bases and J by 3 bases, with 13 bases between the two germline ends. This CDR3 spans 15 amino acids.

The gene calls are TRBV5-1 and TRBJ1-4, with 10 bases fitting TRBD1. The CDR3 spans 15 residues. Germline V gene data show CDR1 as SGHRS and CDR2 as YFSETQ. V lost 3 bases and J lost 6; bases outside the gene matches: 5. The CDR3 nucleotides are TGCGCCAGCAGCTACGACAGGGGGCGGGATGAAAAACTGTTTTTT. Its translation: CASSYDRGRDEKLFF. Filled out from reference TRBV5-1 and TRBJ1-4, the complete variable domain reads KAGVTQTPRYLIKTRGQQVTLSCSPISGHRSVSWYQQTPGQGLQFLFEYFSETQRNKGNFPGRFSGRQFSNSRSEMNVSTLELGDSALYLCASSYDRGRDEKLFFGSGTQLSVL.

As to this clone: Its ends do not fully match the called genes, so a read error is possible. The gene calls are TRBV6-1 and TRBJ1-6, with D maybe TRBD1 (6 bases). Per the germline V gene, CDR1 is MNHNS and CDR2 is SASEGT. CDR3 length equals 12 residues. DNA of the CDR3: TGTGCCGGCAGGGGAGGGAATTCACCCCTCCACTTT. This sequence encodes CAGRGGNSPLHF.

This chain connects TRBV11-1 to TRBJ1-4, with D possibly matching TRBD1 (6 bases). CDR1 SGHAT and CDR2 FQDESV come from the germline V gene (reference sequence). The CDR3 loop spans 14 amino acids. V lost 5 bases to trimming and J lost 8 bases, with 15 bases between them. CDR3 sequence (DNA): TGTGCCAGCAGCCCAGACAGGACCAGAGAAAAACTGTTTTTT. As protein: CASSPDRTREKLFF. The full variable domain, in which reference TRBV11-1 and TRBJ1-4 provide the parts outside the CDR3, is EAEVAQSPRYKITEKSQAVAFWCDPISGHATLYWYRQILGQGPELLVQFQDESVVDDSQLPKDRFSAERLKGVDSTLKIQPAELGDSAMYLCASSPDRTREKLFFGSGTQLSVL.

The CDR3 is CASSEGVLAGVGTDTQYF. CDR3 DNA: TGTGCCAGCAGTGAAGGGGTGCTAGCGGGGGTCGGAACAGATACGCAGTATTTT. The rearrangement links TRBV6-1 to TRBJ2-3; 10 nucleotides line up with TRBD2. The CDR3 has 18 amino acids. CDR1 is MNHNS and CDR2 is SASEGT in the germline V gene. Losses at the gene ends were 1 base for V and 3 bases for J; bases not matched to a gene: 10.

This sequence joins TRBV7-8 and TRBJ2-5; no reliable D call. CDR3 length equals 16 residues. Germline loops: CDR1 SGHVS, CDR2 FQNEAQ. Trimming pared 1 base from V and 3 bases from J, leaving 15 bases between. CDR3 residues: CASSLGAVGTKETQYF. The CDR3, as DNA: TGTGCCAGCAGCTTAGGGGCAGTAGGAACGAAAGAGACCCAGTACTTC.

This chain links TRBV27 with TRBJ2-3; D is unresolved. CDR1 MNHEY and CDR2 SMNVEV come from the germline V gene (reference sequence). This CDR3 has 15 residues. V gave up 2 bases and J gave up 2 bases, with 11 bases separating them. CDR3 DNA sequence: TGTGCCAGCAGTTTAGGAGTGCTTCTCACAGATACGCAGTATTTT. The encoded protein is CASSLGVLLTDTQYF.

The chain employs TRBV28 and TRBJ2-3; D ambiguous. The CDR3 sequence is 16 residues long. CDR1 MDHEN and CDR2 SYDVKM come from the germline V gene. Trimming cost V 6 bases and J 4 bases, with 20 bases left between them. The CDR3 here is CASRALDWARPDTQYF. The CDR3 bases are TGTGCCAGCAGGGCATTAGATTGGGCTCGTCCAGATACGCAGTATTTT.

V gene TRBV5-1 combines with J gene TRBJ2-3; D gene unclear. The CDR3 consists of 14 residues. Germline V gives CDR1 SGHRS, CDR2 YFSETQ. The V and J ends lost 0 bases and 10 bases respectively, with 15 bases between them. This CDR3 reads CASSLDYSGRSQYF. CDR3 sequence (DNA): TGCGCCAGCAGCTTGGATTATTCAGGTAGATCGCAGTATTTT.

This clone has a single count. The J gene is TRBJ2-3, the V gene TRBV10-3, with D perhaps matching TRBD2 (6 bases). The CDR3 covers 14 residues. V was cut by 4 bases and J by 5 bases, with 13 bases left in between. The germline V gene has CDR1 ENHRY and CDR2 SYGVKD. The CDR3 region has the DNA TGTGCCATCAGTGGCCCGGGACTGGGAGATACGCAGTATTTT. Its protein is CAISGPGLGDTQYF.

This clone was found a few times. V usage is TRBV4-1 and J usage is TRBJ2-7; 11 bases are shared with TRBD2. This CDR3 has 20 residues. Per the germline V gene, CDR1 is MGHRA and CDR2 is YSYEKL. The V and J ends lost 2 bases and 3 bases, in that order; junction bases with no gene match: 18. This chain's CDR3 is CASSQTLSPSSGRALYEQYF. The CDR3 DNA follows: TGCGCCAGCAGCCAAACCCTATCTCCCAGTAGCGGGAGGGCCCTCTACGAGCAGTACTTC.

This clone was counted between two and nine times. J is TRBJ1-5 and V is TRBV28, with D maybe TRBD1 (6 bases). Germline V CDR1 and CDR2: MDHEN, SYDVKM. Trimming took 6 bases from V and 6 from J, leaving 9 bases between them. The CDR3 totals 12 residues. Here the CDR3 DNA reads TGTGCCAGCAGACAGGGCGGTCAGCCCCAGCATTTT. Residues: CASRQGGQPQHF.

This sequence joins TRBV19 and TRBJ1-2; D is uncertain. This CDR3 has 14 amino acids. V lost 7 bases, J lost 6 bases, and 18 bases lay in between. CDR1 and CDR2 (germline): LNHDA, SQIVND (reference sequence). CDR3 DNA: TGTGCCAGTACTCGAGACTCCGCCGCGAATGGCTACACCTTC. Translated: CASTRDSAANGYTF.

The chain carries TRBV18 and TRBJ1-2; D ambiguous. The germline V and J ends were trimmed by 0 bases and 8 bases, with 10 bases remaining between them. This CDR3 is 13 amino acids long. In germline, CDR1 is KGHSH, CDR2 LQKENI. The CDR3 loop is CASSPPNGYGYTF. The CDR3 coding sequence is TGTGCCAGCTCACCACCGAACGGGTACGGCTACACCTTC.

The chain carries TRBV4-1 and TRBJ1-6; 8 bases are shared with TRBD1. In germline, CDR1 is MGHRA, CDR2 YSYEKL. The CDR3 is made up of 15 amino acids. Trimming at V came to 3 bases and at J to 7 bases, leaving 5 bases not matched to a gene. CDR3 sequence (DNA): TGCGCCAGCAGCCATTCGACAGGGGAAAATTCACCCCTCCACTTT. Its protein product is CASSHSTGENSPLHF.

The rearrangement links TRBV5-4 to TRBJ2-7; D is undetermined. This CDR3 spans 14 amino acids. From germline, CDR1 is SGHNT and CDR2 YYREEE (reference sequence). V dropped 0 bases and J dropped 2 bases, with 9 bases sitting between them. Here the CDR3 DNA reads TGTGCCAGCAGCTTGGCAGGTAACCCCTACGAGCAGTACTTC. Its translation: CASSLAGNPYEQYF. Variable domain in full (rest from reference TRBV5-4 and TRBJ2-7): ETGVTQSPTHLIKTRGQQVTLRCSSQSGHNTVSWYQQALGQGPQFIFQYYREEENGRGNFPPRFSGLQFPNYSSELNVNALELDDSALYLCASSLAGNPYEQYFGPGTRLTVT.